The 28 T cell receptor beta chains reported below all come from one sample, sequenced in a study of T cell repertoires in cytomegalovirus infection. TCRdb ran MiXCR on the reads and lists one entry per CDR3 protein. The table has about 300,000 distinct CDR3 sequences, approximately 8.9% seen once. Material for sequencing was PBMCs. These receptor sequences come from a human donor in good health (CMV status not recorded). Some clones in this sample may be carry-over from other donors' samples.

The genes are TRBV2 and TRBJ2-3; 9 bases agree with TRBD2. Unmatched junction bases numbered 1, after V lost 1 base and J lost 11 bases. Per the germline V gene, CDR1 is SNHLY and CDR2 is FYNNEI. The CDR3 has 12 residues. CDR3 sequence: CASSEGAGGQYF. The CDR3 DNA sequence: TGTGCCAGCAGTGAAGGAGCGGGGGGGCAGTATTTT.

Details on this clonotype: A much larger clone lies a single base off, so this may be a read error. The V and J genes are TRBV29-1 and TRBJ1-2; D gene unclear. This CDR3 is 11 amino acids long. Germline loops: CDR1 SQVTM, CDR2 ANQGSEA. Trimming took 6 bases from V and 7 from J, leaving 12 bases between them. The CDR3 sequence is CSVDRVGGYTF. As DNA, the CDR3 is TGCAGCGTGGATCGGGTCGGTGGCTACACCTTC.

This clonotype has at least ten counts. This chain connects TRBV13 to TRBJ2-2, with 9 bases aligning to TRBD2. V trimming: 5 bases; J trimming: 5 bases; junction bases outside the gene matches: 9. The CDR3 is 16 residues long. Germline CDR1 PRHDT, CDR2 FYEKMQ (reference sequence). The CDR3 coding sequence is TGTGCCAGCAGCCTCTCCGGGACTAGCAGTACCGGGGAGCTGTTTTTT. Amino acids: CASSLSGTSSTGELFF.

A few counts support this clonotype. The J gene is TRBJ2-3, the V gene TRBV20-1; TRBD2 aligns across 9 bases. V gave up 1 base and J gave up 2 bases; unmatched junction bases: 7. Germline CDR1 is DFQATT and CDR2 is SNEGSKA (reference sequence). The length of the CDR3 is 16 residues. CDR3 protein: CSARGIAGDLTDTQYF. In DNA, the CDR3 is TGCAGTGCTAGAGGAATAGCGGGGGACCTCACAGATACGCAGTATTTT.

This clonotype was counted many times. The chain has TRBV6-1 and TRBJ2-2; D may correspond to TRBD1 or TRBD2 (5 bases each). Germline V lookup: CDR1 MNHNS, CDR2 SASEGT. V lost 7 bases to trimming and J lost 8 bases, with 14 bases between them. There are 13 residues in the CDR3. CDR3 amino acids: CASIGTLRGELFF. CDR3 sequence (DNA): TGTGCCAGCATCGGGACCCTGAGAGGGGAGCTGTTTTTT.

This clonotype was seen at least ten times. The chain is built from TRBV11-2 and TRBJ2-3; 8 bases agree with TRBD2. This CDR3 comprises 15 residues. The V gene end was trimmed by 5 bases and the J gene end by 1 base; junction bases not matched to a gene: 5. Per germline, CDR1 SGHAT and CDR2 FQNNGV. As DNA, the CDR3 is TGTGCCAGCAGCCGGGTCGGGGGGGGCACAGATACGCAGTATTTT. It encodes CASSRVGGGTDTQYF.

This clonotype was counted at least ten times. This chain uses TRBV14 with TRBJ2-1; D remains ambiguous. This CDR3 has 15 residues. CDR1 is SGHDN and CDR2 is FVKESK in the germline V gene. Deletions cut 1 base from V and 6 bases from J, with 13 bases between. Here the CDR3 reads CASSQAVGPTNEQFF. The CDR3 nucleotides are TGTGCCAGCAGCCAAGCAGTGGGCCCCACCAATGAGCAGTTCTTC.

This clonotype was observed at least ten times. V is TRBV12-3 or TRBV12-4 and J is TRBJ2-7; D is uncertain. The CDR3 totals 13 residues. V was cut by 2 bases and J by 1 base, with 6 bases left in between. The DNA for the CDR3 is TGTGCCAGCAGTTTAATAGGGTCCTACGAGCAGTACGTC. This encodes CASSLIGSYEQYV.

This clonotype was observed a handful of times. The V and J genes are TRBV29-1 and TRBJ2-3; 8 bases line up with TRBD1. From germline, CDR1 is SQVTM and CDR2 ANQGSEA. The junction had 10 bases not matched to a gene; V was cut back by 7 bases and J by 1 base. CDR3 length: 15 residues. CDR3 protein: CSDPDRGERTDTQYF. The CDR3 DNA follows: TGCAGCGACCCAGACAGGGGTGAGCGCACAGATACGCAGTATTTT.

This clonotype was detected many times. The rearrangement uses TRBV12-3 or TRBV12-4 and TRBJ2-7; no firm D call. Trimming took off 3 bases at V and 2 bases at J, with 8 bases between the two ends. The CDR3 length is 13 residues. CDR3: CASSFSGAYEQYF. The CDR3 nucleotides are TGTGCCAGCAGTTTTTCAGGTGCCTACGAGCAGTACTTC.

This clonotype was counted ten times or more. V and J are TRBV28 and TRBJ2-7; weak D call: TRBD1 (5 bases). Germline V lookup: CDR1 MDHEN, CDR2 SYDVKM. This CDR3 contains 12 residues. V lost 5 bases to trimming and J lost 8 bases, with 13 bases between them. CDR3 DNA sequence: TGTGCCAGCAGTAATGCTAAGGGGAAGCAGTACGTC. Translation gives CASSNAKGKQYV.

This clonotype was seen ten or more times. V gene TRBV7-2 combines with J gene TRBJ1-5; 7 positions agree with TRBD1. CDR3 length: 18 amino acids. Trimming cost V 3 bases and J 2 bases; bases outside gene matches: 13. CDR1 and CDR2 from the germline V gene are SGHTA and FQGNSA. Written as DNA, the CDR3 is TGTGCCAGCAGCTTTTCAACGACAGGGCTCCTTGGCAATCAGCCCCAGCATTTT. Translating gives CASSFSTTGLLGNQPQHF.

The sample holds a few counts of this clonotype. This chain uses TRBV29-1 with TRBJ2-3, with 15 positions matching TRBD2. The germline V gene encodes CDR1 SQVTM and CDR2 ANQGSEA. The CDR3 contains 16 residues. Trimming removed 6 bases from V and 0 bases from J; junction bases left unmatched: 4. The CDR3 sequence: CSVAGTSGGSTDTQYF. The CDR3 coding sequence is TGCAGCGTGGCCGGGACTAGCGGGGGGAGCACAGATACGCAGTATTTT.

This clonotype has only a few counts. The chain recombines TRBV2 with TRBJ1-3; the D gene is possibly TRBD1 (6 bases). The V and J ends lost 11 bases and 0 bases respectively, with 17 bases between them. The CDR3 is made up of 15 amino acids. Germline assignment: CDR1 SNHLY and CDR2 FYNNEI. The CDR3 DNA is TGTGCCGGGAGAGGGGGACTTAGCTCTGGAAACACCATATATTTT. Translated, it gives CAGRGGLSSGNTIYF.

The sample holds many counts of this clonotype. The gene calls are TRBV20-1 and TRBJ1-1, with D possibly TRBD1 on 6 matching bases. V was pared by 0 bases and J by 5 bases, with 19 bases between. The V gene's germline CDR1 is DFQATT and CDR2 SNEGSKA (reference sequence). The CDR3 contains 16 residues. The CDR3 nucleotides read TGCAGTGCTAGAGATAGGGGGGACCTAGCGGAAACTGAAGCTTTCTTT. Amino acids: CSARDRGDLAETEAFF.

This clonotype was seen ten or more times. The CDR3 region is CASGWGPGGEQYF. The CDR3 bases are TGTGCTAGTGGTTGGGGCCCTGGGGGCGAGCAGTACTTC. This chain connects TRBV12-5 to TRBJ2-7; D could derive from TRBD1 or TRBD2 (5 bases each). CDR3 length: 13 amino acids. Trimming pared 4 bases from V and 6 bases from J, leaving 13 bases between. Germline V gene lookup returns CDR1 LGHNT and CDR2 FRNRAP.

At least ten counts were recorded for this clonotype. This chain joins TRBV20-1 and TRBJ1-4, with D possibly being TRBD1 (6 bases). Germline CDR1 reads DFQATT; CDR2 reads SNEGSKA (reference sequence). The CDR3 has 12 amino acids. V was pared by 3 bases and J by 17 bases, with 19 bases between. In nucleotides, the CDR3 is TGCAGTGCTAGCCGTGGCCTCGGGGGCAGTTTTTTT. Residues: CSASRGLGGSFF.

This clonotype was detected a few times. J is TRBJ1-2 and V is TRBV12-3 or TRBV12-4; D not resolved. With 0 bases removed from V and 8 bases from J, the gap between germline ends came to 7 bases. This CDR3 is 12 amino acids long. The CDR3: CASSLAQMGYTF. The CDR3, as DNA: TGTGCCAGCAGTTTAGCGCAAATGGGCTACACCTTC.

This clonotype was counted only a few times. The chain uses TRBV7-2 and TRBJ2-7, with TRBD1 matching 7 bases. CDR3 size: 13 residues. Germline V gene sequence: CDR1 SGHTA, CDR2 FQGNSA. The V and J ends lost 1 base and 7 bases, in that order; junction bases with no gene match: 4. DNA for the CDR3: TGTGCCAGCAGCTTAGTGAGGGGGCCGGAGCAGTACTTC. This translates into CASSLVRGPEQYF.

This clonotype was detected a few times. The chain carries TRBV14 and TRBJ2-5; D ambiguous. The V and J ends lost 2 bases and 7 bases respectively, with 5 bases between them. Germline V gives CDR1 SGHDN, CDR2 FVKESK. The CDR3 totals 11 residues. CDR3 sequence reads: CASSQIGTQYF. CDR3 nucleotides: TGTGCCAGCAGCCAAATTGGGACCCAGTACTTC.

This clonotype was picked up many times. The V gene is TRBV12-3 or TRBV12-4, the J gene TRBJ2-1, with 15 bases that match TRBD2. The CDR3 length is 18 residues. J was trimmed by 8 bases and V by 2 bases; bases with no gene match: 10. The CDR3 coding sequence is TGTGCCAGCAGTTTAACAATAAGGACTAGCGGGGGGGCGGATGAGCAGTTCTTC. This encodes CASSLTIRTSGGADEQFF.

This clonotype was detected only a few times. DNA for the CDR3: TGTGCCAGCAGCTTACCGACAGGCCGGGCTGAAGCTTTCTTT. It is translated as CASSLPTGRAEAFF. The chain couples TRBV7-3 to TRBJ1-1, with D maybe TRBD1 (6 bases). The V gene lost 2 bases and the J gene lost 6 bases, with 13 bases spanning the gap. Germline assignment: CDR1 SGHTA and CDR2 FQGTGA. The CDR3 length is 14 residues.

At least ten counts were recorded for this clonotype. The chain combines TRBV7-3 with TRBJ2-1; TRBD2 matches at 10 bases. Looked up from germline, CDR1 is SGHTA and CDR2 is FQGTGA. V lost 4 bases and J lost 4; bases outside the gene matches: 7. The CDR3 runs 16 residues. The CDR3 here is CASSSIAGGVYNEQFF. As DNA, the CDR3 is TGTGCCAGCAGCTCCATAGCGGGGGGCGTTTACAATGAGCAGTTCTTC.

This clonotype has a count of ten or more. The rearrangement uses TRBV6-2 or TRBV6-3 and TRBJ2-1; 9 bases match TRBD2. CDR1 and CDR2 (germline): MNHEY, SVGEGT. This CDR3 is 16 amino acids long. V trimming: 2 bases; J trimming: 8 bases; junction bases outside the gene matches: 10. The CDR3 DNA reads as TGTGCCAGCAGTTACGGGTTGGTAGCGGGGGCTCATGAGCAGTTCTTC. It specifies CASSYGLVAGAHEQFF.

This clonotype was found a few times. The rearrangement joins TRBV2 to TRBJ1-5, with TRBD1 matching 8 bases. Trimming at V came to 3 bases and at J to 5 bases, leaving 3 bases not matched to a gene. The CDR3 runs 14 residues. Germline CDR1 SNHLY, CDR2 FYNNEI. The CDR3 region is CASSDQGADQPQHF. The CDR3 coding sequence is TGTGCCAGCAGTGACCAGGGGGCTGATCAGCCCCAGCATTTT. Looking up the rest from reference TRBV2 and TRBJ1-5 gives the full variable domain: EPEVTQTPSHQVTQMGQEVILRCVPISNHLYFYWYRQILGQKVEFLVSFYNNEISEKSEIFDDQFSVERPDGSNFTLKIRSTKLEDSAMYFCASSDQGADQPQHFGDGTRLSIL.

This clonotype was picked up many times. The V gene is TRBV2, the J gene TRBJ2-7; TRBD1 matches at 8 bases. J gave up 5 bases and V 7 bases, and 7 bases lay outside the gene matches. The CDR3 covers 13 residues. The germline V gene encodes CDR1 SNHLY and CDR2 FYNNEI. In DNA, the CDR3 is TGTGCCAGCAACCCAGGGGGCTTGGACGAGCAGTACTTC. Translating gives CASNPGGLDEQYF.

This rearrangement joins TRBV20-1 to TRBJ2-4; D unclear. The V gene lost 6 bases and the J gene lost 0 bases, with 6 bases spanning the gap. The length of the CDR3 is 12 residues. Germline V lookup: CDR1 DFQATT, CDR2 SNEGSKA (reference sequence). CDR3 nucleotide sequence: TGCAGTGCACCCTTAGCCAAAAACATTCAGTACTTC. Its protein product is CSAPLAKNIQYF.

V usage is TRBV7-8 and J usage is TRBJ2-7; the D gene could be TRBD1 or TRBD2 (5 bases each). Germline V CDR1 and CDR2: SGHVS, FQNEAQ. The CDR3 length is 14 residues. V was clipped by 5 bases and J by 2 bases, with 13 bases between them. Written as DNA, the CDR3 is TGTGCCAGCAGCACCCGGGACGGCCCCTACGAGCAGTACTTC. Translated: CASSTRDGPYEQYF.